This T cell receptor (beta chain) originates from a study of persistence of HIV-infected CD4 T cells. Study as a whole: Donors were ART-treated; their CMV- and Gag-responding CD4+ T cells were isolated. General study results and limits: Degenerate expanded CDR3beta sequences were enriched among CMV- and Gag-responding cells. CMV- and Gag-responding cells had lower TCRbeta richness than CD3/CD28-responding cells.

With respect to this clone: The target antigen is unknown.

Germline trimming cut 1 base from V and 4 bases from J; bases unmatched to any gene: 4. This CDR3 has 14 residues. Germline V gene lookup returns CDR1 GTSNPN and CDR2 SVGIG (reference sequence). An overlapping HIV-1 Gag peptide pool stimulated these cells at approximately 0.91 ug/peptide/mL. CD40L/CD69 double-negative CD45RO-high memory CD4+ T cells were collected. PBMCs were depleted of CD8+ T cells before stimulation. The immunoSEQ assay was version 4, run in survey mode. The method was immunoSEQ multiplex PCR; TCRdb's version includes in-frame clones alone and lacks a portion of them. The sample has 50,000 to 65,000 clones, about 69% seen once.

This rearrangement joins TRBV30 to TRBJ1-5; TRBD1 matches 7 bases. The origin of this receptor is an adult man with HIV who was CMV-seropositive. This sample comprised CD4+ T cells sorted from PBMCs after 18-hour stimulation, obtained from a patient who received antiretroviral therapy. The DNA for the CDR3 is TGTGCCTGGAGTGGGGGACAGCCGAATCAGCCCCAGCATTTT. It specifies CAWSGGQPNQPQHF.